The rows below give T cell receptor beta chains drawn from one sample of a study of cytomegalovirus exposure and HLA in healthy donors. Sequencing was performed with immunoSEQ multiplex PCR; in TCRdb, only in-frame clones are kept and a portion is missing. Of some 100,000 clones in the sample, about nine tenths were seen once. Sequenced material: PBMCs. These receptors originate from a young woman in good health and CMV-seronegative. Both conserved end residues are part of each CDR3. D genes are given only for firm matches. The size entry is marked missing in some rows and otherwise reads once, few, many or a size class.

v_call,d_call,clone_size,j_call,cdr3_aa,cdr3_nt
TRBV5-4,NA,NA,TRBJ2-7,CASSSHYEQYF,TGTGCCAGCAGCTCCCACTACGAGCAGTACTTC
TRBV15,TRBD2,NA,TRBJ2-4,CATSSPTSGLNIQYF,TGTGCCACCAGTTCCCCGACTAGCGGATTAAACATTCAGTACTTC
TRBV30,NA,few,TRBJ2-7,CAWSWGLEQYF,TGTGCCTGGAGTTGGGGCCTCGAGCAGTACTTC
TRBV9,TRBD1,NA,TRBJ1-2,CASSIGTGNYGYTF,TGTGCCAGCAGCATCGGGACAGGGAACTATGGCTACACCTTC
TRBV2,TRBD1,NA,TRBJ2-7,CASMTTGGNYEQYF,TGTGCCAGCATGACGACAGGGGGTAACTACGAGCAGTACTTC
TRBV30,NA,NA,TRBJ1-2,CAWSTRLLNPARDLGGYTF,TGTGCCTGGAGTACAAGACTCCTAAACCCCGCCCGGGACTTGGGCGGCTACACCTTC
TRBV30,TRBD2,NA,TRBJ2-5,CAWSFGLAGGALQETQYF,TGTGCCTGGAGTTTCGGACTAGCGGGGGGGGCACTACAAGAGACCCAGTACTTC
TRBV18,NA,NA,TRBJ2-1,CASSPQSYNEQFF,TGTGCCAGCTCACCACAATCATACAATGAGCAGTTCTTC
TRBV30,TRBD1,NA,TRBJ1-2,CAWATGGGFYGYTF,TGTGCCTGGGCCACAGGGGGCGGGTTCTATGGCTACACCTTC
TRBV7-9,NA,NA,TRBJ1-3,CASSPVRGSRGNTIYF,TGTGCCAGCAGCCCTGTTCGGGGATCTCGAGGAAACACCATATATTTT
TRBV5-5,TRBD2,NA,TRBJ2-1,CASSTTSVRSSYNEQFF,TGTGCCAGCAGCACAACTAGCGTCAGAAGCTCCTACAATGAGCAGTTCTTC
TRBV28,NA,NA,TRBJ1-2,CASRLSRVAHGYTF,TGTGCCAGCAGGTTGTCCAGGGTAGCCCATGGCTACACCTTC
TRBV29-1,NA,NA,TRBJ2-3,CSVEGAFWQADTQYF,TGCAGCGTTGAAGGAGCTTTTTGGCAGGCAGATACGCAGTATTTT
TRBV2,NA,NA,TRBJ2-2,CASSFSGTGELFF,TGTGCCAGCAGCTTTAGCGGCACCGGGGAGCTGTTTTTT
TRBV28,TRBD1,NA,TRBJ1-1,CASSPAGTGDTEAFF,TGTGCCAGCAGTCCCGCCGGGACAGGGGATACTGAAGCTTTCTTT
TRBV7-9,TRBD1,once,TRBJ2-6,CASTAGTGTISSGANVLTF,TGTGCCAGCACTGCGGGGACAGGCACTATCAGCTCTGGGGCCAACGTCCTGACTTTC
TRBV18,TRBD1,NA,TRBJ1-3,CASSPIGLRTGGNTIYF,TGTGCCAGCTCACCAATAGGCTTGCGGACAGGGGGAAACACCATATATTTT
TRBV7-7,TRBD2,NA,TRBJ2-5,CASSSWTSGSETQYF,TGTGCCAGCAGCTCGTGGACTAGCGGGAGTGAGACCCAGTACTTC
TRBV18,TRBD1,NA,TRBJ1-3,CASSPRGTGTGNTIYF,TGTGCCAGCTCACCACGAGGGACAGGGACTGGAAACACCATATATTTT
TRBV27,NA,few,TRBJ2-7,CASSPGTSYEQYF,TGTGCCAGCAGTCCCGGGACTTCTTACGAGCAGTACTTC
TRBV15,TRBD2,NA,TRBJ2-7,CATSRSGIYYEQYF,TGTGCCACCAGCCGGAGCGGGATTTACTACGAGCAGTACTTC
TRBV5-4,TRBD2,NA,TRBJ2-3,CASMVGGGTDTQYF,TGTGCCAGCATGGTGGGGGGGGGCACAGATACGCAGTATTTT
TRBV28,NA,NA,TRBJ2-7,CASGLLGRSYEQYF,TGTGCCAGCGGTTTGCTGGGCCGTTCCTACGAGCAGTACTTC
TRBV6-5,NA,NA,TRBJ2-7,CASRAQGARYEQYF,TGTGCCAGCAGAGCACAGGGAGCTAGATACGAGCAGTACTTC
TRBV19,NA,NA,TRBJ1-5,CASSMGGQPQHF,TGTGCCAGTAGTATGGGGGGTCAGCCCCAGCATTTT
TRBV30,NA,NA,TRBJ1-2,CAWRGDPRRLGIYGYTF,TGTGCCTGGAGGGGAGATCCAAGGCGGCTGGGAATTTATGGCTACACCTTC
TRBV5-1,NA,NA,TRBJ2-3,CASSLGGVGDTQYF,TGCGCCAGCAGCTTGGGCGGGGTGGGGGATACGCAGTATTTT
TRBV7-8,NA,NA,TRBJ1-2,CASTPRGGRNYGYTF,TGTGCCAGCACCCCGAGGGGGGGGCGGAACTATGGCTACACCTTC
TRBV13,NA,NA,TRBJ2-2,CASSFLEVGELFF,TGTGCCAGCAGCTTCCTGGAGGTCGGGGAGCTGTTTTTT
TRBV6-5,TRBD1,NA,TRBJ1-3,CASSHDRGSNTIYF,TGTGCCAGCAGTCACGACAGGGGATCGAACACCATATATTTT
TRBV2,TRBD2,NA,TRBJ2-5,CASKRGASGRARETQYF,TGTGCCAGCAAACGGGGGGCTAGCGGGAGGGCCCGTGAGACCCAGTACTTC
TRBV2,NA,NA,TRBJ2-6,CASSAIRGANVLTF,TGTGCCAGCAGTGCAATCAGGGGGGCCAACGTCCTGACTTTC
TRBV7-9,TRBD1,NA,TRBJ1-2,CASSFQGAPGYTF,TGTGCCAGCAGCTTCCAGGGGGCGCCCGGCTACACCTTC
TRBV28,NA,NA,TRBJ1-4,CASRQSNEKLFF,TGTGCCAGCAGACAGTCTAATGAAAAACTGTTTTTT
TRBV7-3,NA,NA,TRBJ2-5,CASSPDIQETQYF,TGTGCCAGCAGTCCAGACATTCAAGAGACCCAGTACTTC
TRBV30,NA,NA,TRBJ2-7,CALIGVQGEQYF,TGTGCCCTAATAGGGGTTCAGGGCGAGCAGTACTTC
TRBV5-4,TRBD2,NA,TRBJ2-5,CASSLPGLAEETQYF,TGTGCCAGCAGCTTGCCGGGACTAGCGGAAGAGACCCAGTACTTC
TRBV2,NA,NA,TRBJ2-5,CASRRGQETQYF,TGTGCCAGCAGGAGGGGGCAAGAGACCCAGTACTTC
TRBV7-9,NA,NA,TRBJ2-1,CASSLDGAGNEQFF,TGTGCCAGCAGCTTAGATGGGGCAGGGAATGAGCAGTTCTTC
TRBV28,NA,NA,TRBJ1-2,CASSLWRSNYGYTF,TGTGCCAGCAGTTTATGGAGGAGTAACTATGGCTACACCTTC
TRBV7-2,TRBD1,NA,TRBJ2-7,CASSIQDRNSYEQYF,TGTGCCAGCAGCATACAGGACAGGAACTCCTACGAGCAGTACTTC
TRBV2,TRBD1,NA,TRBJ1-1,CASNPGQGGTEAFF,TGTGCCAGCAACCCGGGACAGGGAGGCACTGAAGCTTTCTTT
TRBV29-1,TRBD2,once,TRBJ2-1,CSAEGTSGRYNEQFF,TGCAGCGCCGAAGGGACTAGCGGGAGGTACAATGAGCAGTTCTTC
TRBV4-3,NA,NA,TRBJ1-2,CASSQFLGGARGYTF,TGCGCCAGCAGCCAATTCCTTGGGGGGGCTCGGGGCTACACCTTC
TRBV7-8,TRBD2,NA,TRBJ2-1,CASSTGTSEGNEQFF,TGTGCCAGCAGCACAGGGACTAGCGAAGGCAATGAGCAGTTCTTC
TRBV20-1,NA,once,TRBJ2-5,CSARDLLTQYF,TGCAGTGCTAGAGATCTTTTGACCCAGTACTTC
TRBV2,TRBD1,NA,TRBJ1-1,CASSNRPGGLGTEAFF,TGTGCCAGCTCAAATAGACCAGGGGGCCTGGGGACTGAAGCTTTCTTT
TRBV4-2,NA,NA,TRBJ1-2,CASSQQGLLLDGYTF,TGTGCCAGCAGCCAGCAGGGTCTGCTATTGGATGGCTACACCTTC
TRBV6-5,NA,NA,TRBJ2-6,CASGARQGGANVLTF,TGTGCCAGCGGGGCTCGGCAGGGTGGGGCCAACGTCCTGACTTTC